This entry is about one T cell receptor (beta chain). The record originates from a study of response to subunit inactivated influenza vaccine. TCRdb passed the RT-PCR reads through MiXCR, listing each CDR3 protein once. The repertoire holds 500,000 to 600,000 distinct CDR3 sequences, with about 11% as singletons. CDR1 and CDR2 (germline): MNHEY, SMNVEV (reference sequence). The ends lost 5 bases at V and 3 bases at J; junction bases unmatched: 10. The CDR3 sequence is 17 residues long. This sample was also put to use in a study of T cells expressing NK-cell markers. That work adds: For TCR beta, cDNA was produced by 5'RACE template switching with UMIs. Seven of eight sequenced donors tested HCMV-seropositive; one tested seronegative. The authors restricted sorting to alpha-beta TCR T cells with an anti-gamma-delta TCR antibody in several experiments. Clones of NKG2C+ T cells that had expanded were of unclear HCMV specificity.

This TCR was sampled from a man aged 50 to 60 who received an inactivated influenza vaccine. This rearrangement joins TRBV27 to TRBJ2-3, with 11 nucleotides matching TRBD2. The specimen was PBMCs from blood, collected on the day of vaccination. CDR3 nucleotide sequence: TGTGCCAGCAGTATAGCGGGAGGGCTTTTCGGAACAGATACGCAGTATTTT. Protein: CASSIAGGLFGTDTQYF.